These 22 T cell receptor beta chains were sequenced from one sample in a study of cytomegalovirus exposure and HLA in healthy donors. A multiplex PCR was run with 60 Vbeta primers and 13 Jbeta primers. Clones were sequenced by immunoSEQ multiplex PCR, and TCRdb holds only the in-frame ones, with some missing. Of over 150,000 clones in the sample, roughly 80% were seen once. Sequenced: PBMCs. The source is a man aged 30-40 years in good health and CMV-seropositive.

The chain uses TRBV29-1 and TRBJ2-7, with 8 bases fitting TRBD1. This CDR3 is built from 14 residues. Losses at the gene ends were 6 bases for V and 2 bases for J; bases not matched to a gene: 9. Germline-derived CDR1 and CDR2 are SQVTM and ANQGSEA. CDR3 protein: CSVADGQGPYEQYF. The CDR3 DNA reads as TGCAGCGTCGCCGACGGACAGGGCCCCTACGAGCAGTACTTC.

This clone was detected only a few times. The V gene is TRBV5-4, the J gene TRBJ1-6; 7 positions match TRBD1. This CDR3 region has 15 residues. Germline V gene sequence: CDR1 SGHNT, CDR2 YYREEE (reference sequence). V shed 1 base, J shed 8 bases, and the junction held 6 bases outside the gene matches. CDR3 in DNA: TGTGCCAGCAGCTTGATTGGGACAGCCGATTCACCCCTCCACTTT. This codes for CASSLIGTADSPLHF.

In its sample, this clone was seen a few times. The genes are TRBV29-1 and TRBJ2-7, with 7 bases aligning to TRBD1. Unmatched junction bases numbered 3, after V lost 5 bases and J lost 2 bases. Germline V gene lookup returns CDR1 SQVTM and CDR2 ANQGSEA. The CDR3 loop spans 12 amino acids. In DNA form, the CDR3 reads TGCAGCGTTTCGACAGGGACCTACGAGCAGTACTTC. It yields the protein CSVSTGTYEQYF.

This chain joins TRBV21-1 and TRBJ1-6. TRBV21-1 is described as a pseudogene. This CDR3 has 11 residues. This CDR3 is CASSSEAPLHF. The CDR3 nucleotides read TGTGCCAGCAGCTCTGAGGCCCCCCTCCACTTT.

The chain has TRBV7-3 and TRBJ1-1, with D perhaps matching TRBD1 (5 bases). In germline, CDR1 is SGHTA, CDR2 FQGTGA. The V gene lost 3 bases and the J gene lost 1 base, with 9 bases spanning the gap. The CDR3 is 14 residues long. This CDR3 reads CASSLSRENTEAFF. The CDR3 nucleotides are TGTGCCAGCAGCTTGAGCAGGGAGAACACTGAAGCTTTCTTT.

The chain is built from TRBV5-1 and TRBJ2-5, with TRBD2 matching 13 bases. The V gene's germline CDR1 is SGHRS and CDR2 YFSETQ. V was clipped by 5 bases and J by 0 bases; unmatched bases: 7. The CDR3 has 17 amino acids. CDR3 loop: CASREGTSGTHQETQYF. The CDR3 region has the DNA TGCGCCAGCAGGGAGGGGACTAGCGGGACCCACCAAGAGACCCAGTACTTC.

The chain recombines TRBV28 with TRBJ2-7, with D possibly matching TRBD2 (6 bases). V lost 8 bases, J lost 2 bases, and 16 bases lay in between. The germline V gene has CDR1 MDHEN and CDR2 SYDVKM. This CDR3 is 14 amino acids long. This chain's CDR3 is CASRAEGFPYEQYF. CDR3 bases: TGTGCCAGCCGGGCGGAGGGGTTTCCCTACGAGCAGTACTTC.

V is TRBV6-1 and J is TRBJ1-3; D not resolved. CDR1 is MNHNS and CDR2 is SASEGT in the germline V gene. The CDR3 spans 14 residues. V lost 11 bases to trimming and J lost 2 bases, with 16 bases between them. CDR3 sequence: CAGSTGVAGNTIYF. CDR3 sequence (DNA): TGTGCCGGATCCACCGGGGTGGCTGGAAACACCATATATTTT.

The chain carries TRBV7-8 and TRBJ1-1; TRBD1 is a possible D gene (5 bases). The germline V gene encodes CDR1 SGHVS and CDR2 FQNEAQ. This CDR3 has 11 residues. Trimming stripped 4 bases from V and 11 bases from J, with 11 bases between. CDR3 loop: CASSSRGMAFF. Here the CDR3 DNA reads TGTGCCAGCAGCTCTAGGGGTATGGCTTTCTTT.

This clone was seen only once. Here the CDR3 DNA reads TGTGCCAGCAGCTTGGAACAGGGGGTTCGGGAGACCCAGTACTTC. Protein sequence: CASSLEQGVRETQYF. V gene TRBV5-6 combines with J gene TRBJ2-5; 8 bases map to TRBD1. J lost 5 bases, V lost 0 bases, and 6 bases had no gene match. CDR3 length: 15 amino acids. The germline V gene has CDR1 SGHDT and CDR2 YYEEEE. Full variable domain (rest looked up from reference TRBV5-6 and TRBJ2-5): DAGVTQSPTHLIKTRGQQVTLRCSPKSGHDTVSWYQQALGQGPQFIFQYYEEEERQRGNFPDRFSGHQFPNYSSELNVNALLLGDSALYLCASSLEQGVRETQYFGPGTRLLVL.

This clone was seen more than once but under ten times. The V gene is TRBV6-5, the J gene TRBJ2-7; TRBD1 aligns across 10 bases. The V gene's germline CDR1 is MNHEY and CDR2 SVGAGI. The CDR3 spans 15 residues. J was trimmed by 4 bases and V by 7 bases; bases with no gene match: 10. The CDR3 sequence is CASTGSGTGEYEQYF. DNA of the CDR3: TGTGCCAGCACCGGCTCCGGGACAGGGGAATACGAGCAGTACTTC.

This clone has only a few counts. DNA of the CDR3: TGTGCCAGCAGCTTAGGGTGGGGCGGGGGCTCAACTAATGAAAAACTGTTTTTT. Protein: CASSLGWGGGSTNEKLFF. The V gene is TRBV7-8, the J gene TRBJ1-4; possibly TRBD1 for D (6 bases). Deletions cut 1 base from V and 0 bases from J, with 15 bases between. The CDR3 extends over 18 amino acids. Germline V gene sequence: CDR1 SGHVS, CDR2 FQNEAQ.

This clone was counted between two and nine times. The chain recombines TRBV4-1 with TRBJ1-3, with D perhaps matching TRBD1 (5 bases). Trimming removed 3 bases at V and 4 bases at J, with 16 bases between. Germline lookup yields CDR1 MGHRA and CDR2 YSYEKL. This CDR3 is 16 amino acids long. Written as DNA, the CDR3 is TGCGCCAGCAGCCACCTGGCAGGGACTACCGGAAACACCATATATTTT. Translating it yields CASSHLAGTTGNTIYF.

This chain's CDR3 is CASSLTDTSYSNQPQHF. The CDR3 coding sequence is TGTGCCAGTAGTCTGACGGACACCTCCTATAGCAATCAGCCCCAGCATTTT. J is TRBJ1-5 and V is TRBV19; TRBD1 might be the D (5 bases). Germline V gene lookup returns CDR1 LNHDA and CDR2 SQIVND (reference sequence). The CDR3 contains 17 residues. V lost 5 bases, J lost 0 bases, and 17 bases lay in between.

The rearrangement joins TRBV14 to TRBJ2-1; 11 positions agree with TRBD2. The CDR3 length is 16 residues. From germline, CDR1 is SGHDN and CDR2 FVKESK. J lost 7 bases, V lost 2 bases, and 7 bases had no gene match. The CDR3 protein is CASSQLTSGSRNEQFF. The CDR3 bases are TGTGCCAGCAGCCAACTCACTAGCGGGAGTCGGAATGAGCAGTTCTTC.

The rearrangement uses TRBV9 and TRBJ2-3; 14 positions agree with TRBD2. The germline CDR1 and CDR2 sequences are SGDLS and YYNGEE. V lost 4 bases and J lost 3; bases outside the gene matches: 7. The CDR3 totals 17 residues. CDR3: CASSTQTSGRVTDTQYF. The CDR3 DNA reads TGTGCCAGCAGCACCCAGACTAGCGGGAGGGTGACAGATACGCAGTATTTT.

The chain is built from TRBV19 and TRBJ1-1; 8 bases agree with TRBD1. The CDR3 sequence is 14 residues long. The junction had 6 bases not matched to a gene; V was cut back by 3 bases and J by 6 bases. In germline, CDR1 is LNHDA, CDR2 SQIVND (reference sequence). CDR3 residues: CASSMGQAVPEAFF. The CDR3 DNA is TGTGCCAGTAGTATGGGACAGGCCGTCCCTGAAGCTTTCTTT.

The chain carries TRBV4-1 and TRBJ1-2; TRBD1 aligns across 7 bases. The germline V gene encodes CDR1 MGHRA and CDR2 YSYEKL. V lost 2 bases, J lost 6 bases, and 0 bases stayed unmatched. This CDR3 spans 12 amino acids. CDR3 in amino acids: CASSQTGDGYTF. The CDR3 DNA follows: TGCGCCAGCAGCCAAACAGGGGATGGCTACACCTTC.

This clone was counted only a few times. This rearrangement joins TRBV11-2 to TRBJ1-1, with TRBD1 identical over 8 bases. V shed 0 bases, J shed 2 bases, and the junction held 11 bases outside the gene matches. CDR1 and CDR2 (germline): SGHAT, FQNNGV. The CDR3 totals 18 residues. CDR3 DNA: TGTGCCAGCAGCTTAGATAGGGCGGGGCAGGGGGCCAACACTGAAGCTTTCTTT. This sequence encodes CASSLDRAGQGANTEAFF.

The chain employs TRBV20-1 and TRBJ2-1; D perhaps matches TRBD2 (5 bases). This CDR3 spans 8 amino acids. Germline V lookup: CDR1 DFQATT, CDR2 SNEGSKA (reference sequence). Written as DNA, the CDR3 is TGCAAGTTCGGGGTCCAGTTCTTC. It codes for CKFGVQFF.

The genes are TRBV27 and TRBJ2-5; unclear D gene. The CDR3 totals 13 residues. V dropped 2 bases and J dropped 2 bases, with 6 bases sitting between them. CDR1 and CDR2 (germline): MNHEY, SMNVEV (reference sequence). The CDR3 nucleotides are TGTGCCAGCAGTTTAGTCAGACAAGAGACCCAGTACTTC. It translates to CASSLVRQETQYF.

This sequence joins TRBV4-3 and TRBJ1-1, with 11 bases matching TRBD1. Germline V gene lookup returns CDR1 LGHNA and CDR2 YSLEER. CDR3 size: 20 residues. The junction had 15 bases not matched to a gene; V was cut back by 0 bases and J by 3 bases. DNA for the CDR3: TGCGCCAGCAGCCAAGATTCATTGGTAGGACAGGGGGCGAAGGACACTGAAGCTTTCTTT. Encoded protein: CASSQDSLVGQGAKDTEAFF.